The entry below gives a single TCR beta chain sequence along with its context. What it recognizes is unknown. The V gene's germline CDR1 is SEHNR and CDR2 FQNEAQ (reference sequence). The length of the CDR3 is 12 residues. Trimming left V 7 bases short and J 4 bases short, with 10 bases between. Each donor was a healthy Caucasian. Template switching added a universal primer site, and cDNA bore unique molecular identifiers. TCRdb ran MiXCR on the 5' RACE reads and lists one entry per CDR3 protein. There are roughly 1,500,000 distinct CDR3 sequences in the sample; around a third occur only once, and approximately 0.29% lies in the top ten. The sample originates from a study of identical twins. The study's findings and limits: Out-of-frame beta chain sequences displayed weaker excess sharing between twins. For cord blood, abundant beta clonotypes had fewer insertions, unlike memory repertoires, which showed none.

The sample was cord blood. The chain links TRBV7-9 to TRBJ1-1, with D maybe TRBD1 (5 bases). The TCR originated in a newborn girl in good health. This CDR3 reads CASIGQGTEAFF. CDR3 bases: TGTGCCAGCATCGGCCAGGGCACTGAAGCTTTCTTT.